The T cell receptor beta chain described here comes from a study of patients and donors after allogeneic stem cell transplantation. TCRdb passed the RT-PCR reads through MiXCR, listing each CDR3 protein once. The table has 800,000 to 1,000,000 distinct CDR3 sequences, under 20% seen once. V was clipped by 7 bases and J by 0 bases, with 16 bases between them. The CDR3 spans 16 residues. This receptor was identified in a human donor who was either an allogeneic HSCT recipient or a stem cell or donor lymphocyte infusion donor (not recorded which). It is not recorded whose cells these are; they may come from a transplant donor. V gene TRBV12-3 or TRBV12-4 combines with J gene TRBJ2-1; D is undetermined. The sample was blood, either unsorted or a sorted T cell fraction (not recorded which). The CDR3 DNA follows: TGTGCCAGCATTCGAGACGGGCTGAGCTCCTACAATGAGCAGTTCTTC. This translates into CASIRDGLSSYNEQFF.